The entry below describes one T cell receptor beta chain. The sample belongs to a study of T cell changes during pregnancy in multiple sclerosis. The CDR3 covers 18 residues. Germline CDR1 reads MGHRA; CDR2 reads YSYEKL. The J segment lost 2 bases and the V segment lost 0 bases, leaving 9 bases of the junction unmatched. The repertoire was sequenced with immunoSEQ multiplex PCR; TCRdb's copy has only in-frame clones and lacks some. The sample carries under 50,000 clones, around 89% recorded once. This specimen consisted of CD4+ T cells from peripheral blood mononuclear cells, obtained after pregnancy. This chain links TRBV4-1 with TRBJ2-2; 7 bases are a match to TRBD1. This receptor was taken from a female donor with multiple sclerosis, enrolled in a pregnancy study. The CDR3: CASSQDRRDSFNTGELFF. The CDR3 nucleotides are TGCGCCAGCAGCCAAGATAGAAGGGACAGCTTTAACACCGGGGAGCTGTTTTTT.